The clone carrying this TCR beta chain was counted a single time. Its matching antigen is unknown. This record comes from a study of a mutant IDH1 vaccine in newly diagnosed glioma. The time point here: week 11, during vaccination. In the vaccine, a single dose held 300 ug of the mutant IDH1 20-mer peptide, along with topical imiquimod. With 8 bases removed from V and 0 bases from J, the gap between germline ends came to 14 bases. Germline V gives CDR1 MNHEY, CDR2 SVGAGI. There are 15 residues in the CDR3. Generated by immunoSEQ multiplex PCR, the TCRdb table keeps only in-frame clones and is missing some. The table records about 64,000 clones, about 88% of them present only once.

Here the sequenced sample was PBMCs, taken from a glioma patient whose treatment included an IDH1 peptide vaccine. The clonotype comes from a woman aged 45-65 years with glioma. This chain uses TRBV6-5 with TRBJ2-1, with D perhaps assigned TRBD1 or TRBD2 (6 bases each). The CDR3 is CASARGGSSYNEQFF. CDR3 sequence (DNA): TGTGCCAGCGCCAGGGGAGGAAGCTCCTACAATGAGCAGTTCTTC.